These 12 T cell receptor beta chains share one sample of origin, sequenced in a study of graft-versus-host responses after intestinal transplantation. For these TCRs, the target antigens are not known. Libraries were prepared by immunoSEQ multiplex PCR; TCRdb keeps only in-frame clonotypes and omits some of them. This repertoire shows fewer than 95,000 clones, 94% found once; its top ten account for around 0.18%. The specimen was unstimulated CD4+ T cells sorted from spleen or lymph node cells, collected before transplant. The receptors shown here come from a human donor who was the organ donor for an intestinal transplant.

This clone occurred once. V usage is TRBV2 and J usage is TRBJ1-1; D perhaps matches TRBD1 (5 bases). The CDR3 length is 14 residues. Germline CDR1 SNHLY, CDR2 FYNNEI. V lost 7 bases and J 11 bases, leaving 23 bases between the germline ends. CDR3 sequence reads: CASIGSAGSPTAFF. The CDR3 DNA follows: TGTGCCAGCATCGGGTCTGCAGGGAGCCCTACGGCTTTCTTT.

The chain recombines TRBV9 with TRBJ2-7, with D tentatively TRBD1 (5 bases). The CDR3 spans 14 residues. Between the trimmed V and J ends, which lost 4 bases and 0 bases, there was a span of 11 bases. In germline, CDR1 is SGDLS, CDR2 YYNGEE. The CDR3 here is CASSNPTDSYEQYF. CDR3 sequence (DNA): TGTGCCAGCAGCAACCCGACAGACTCCTACGAGCAGTACTTC.

The rearrangement links TRBV6-1 to TRBJ2-3, with a weak D call TRBD1 (5 bases). V lost 3 bases and J 1 base, leaving 5 bases between the germline ends. CDR3 length equals 13 residues. Germline CDR1 is MNHNS and CDR2 is SASEGT. The CDR3 nucleotides are TGTGCCAGCAGTGACAGGGGCACAGATACGCAGTATTTT. It translates to CASSDRGTDTQYF.

This clone was seen only once. A junction boundary mismatches the germline segment, possibly from a read error. The chain links TRBV5-1 to TRBJ1-1; D gene ambiguous. Germline assignment: CDR1 SGHRS and CDR2 YFSETQ. The CDR3 totals 13 residues. The DNA for the CDR3 is TGTGCCAGCAGCTTGACGCTGAACACTGAAGCTTTCTTT. It yields the protein CASSLTLNTEAFF.

J is TRBJ1-3 and V is TRBV6-5; no reliable D call. Germline V gives CDR1 MNHEY, CDR2 SVGAGI. The CDR3 covers 16 residues. The V end lost 2 bases, the J end lost 0 bases, and 11 bases lay between the germline ends. CDR3 region: CASSYTAANSGNTIYF. In DNA, the CDR3 is TGTGCCAGCAGTTACACGGCAGCCAACTCTGGAAACACCATATATTTT.

This clone was observed a single time. The chain couples TRBV6-5 to TRBJ1-1; D possibly corresponds to TRBD1 (6 bases). CDR1 is MNHEY, CDR2 SVGAGI, per germline. V shed 2 bases and J shed 0 bases, with 7 bases lying between them. The CDR3 extends over 14 amino acids. In DNA, the CDR3 is TGTGCCAGCAGTTACGGGACAATGAACACTGAAGCTTTCTTT. Translated: CASSYGTMNTEAFF.

The chain couples TRBV19 to TRBJ1-2; D ambiguous. V lost 5 bases, J lost 2 bases, and 15 bases lay in between. The CDR3 totals 15 residues. Germline values: CDR1 LNHDA, CDR2 SQIVND (reference sequence). As DNA, the CDR3 is TGTGCCAGTAGTGTTTCGAAGACCCAAAACTATGGCTACACCTTC. The encoded protein is CASSVSKTQNYGYTF.

V is TRBV7-9 and J is TRBJ1-1; no clear D. This CDR3 region has 15 residues. V dropped 2 bases and J dropped 5 bases, with 15 bases sitting between them. Per germline, CDR1 SEHNR and CDR2 FQNEAQ (reference sequence). The CDR3 sequence: CASSLWLNRGTEAFF. The CDR3 DNA sequence: TGTGCCAGCAGCTTATGGTTGAATAGAGGGACTGAAGCTTTCTTT. The variable domain in full, with the rest retrieved from reference TRBV7-9 and TRBJ1-1, is DTGVSQNPRHKITKRGQNVTFRCDPISEHNRLYWYRQTLGQGPEFLTYFQNEAQLEKSRLLSDRFSAERPKGSFSTLEIQRTEQGDSAMYLCASSLWLNRGTEAFFGQGTRLTVV.

The gene calls are TRBV10-1 and TRBJ1-1, with 7 bases fitting TRBD1. The V and J ends lost 2 bases and 0 bases, in that order; junction bases with no gene match: 0. The V gene's germline CDR1 is WNHNN and CDR2 SYGVQD (reference sequence). The CDR3 is 14 residues long. CDR3 sequence reads: CASSETGVNTEAFF. CDR3 DNA: TGCGCCAGCAGTGAGACAGGGGTGAACACTGAAGCTTTCTTT.

A remark on this clone: Other DNA sequences of this sample code for an identical CDR3. The chain is built from TRBV28 and TRBJ1-5, with D unclear. This CDR3 is 11 amino acids long. Germline V gives CDR1 MDHEN, CDR2 SYDVKM. Between the trimmed V and J ends, which lost 5 bases and 4 bases, there was a span of 3 bases. The CDR3 bases are TGTGCCAGCAGTCTAAATCAGCCCCAGCATTTT. Translated: CASSLNQPQHF.

The rearrangement links TRBV7-3 to TRBJ1-2; D not resolved. Trimming removed 5 bases from V and 3 bases from J, with 10 bases in between. Germline lookup yields CDR1 SGHTA and CDR2 FQGTGA. The CDR3 consists of 13 residues. Written as DNA, the CDR3 is TGTGCCAGCAGCGCCGACGGATACTATGGCTACACCTTC. It codes for CASSADGYYGYTF. The full variable domain, its missing parts supplied by reference TRBV7-3 and TRBJ1-2, is GAGVSQTPSNKVTEKGKYVELRCDPISGHTALYWYRQSLGQGPEFLIYFQGTGAADDSGLPNDRFFAVRPEGSVSTLKIQRTERGDSAVYLCASSADGYYGYTFGSGTRLTVV.

The chain is built from TRBV15 and TRBJ2-1; 11 bases line up with TRBD2. CDR3 size: 16 residues. The V gene end was trimmed by 1 base and the J gene end by 7 bases; junction bases not matched to a gene: 6. Germline lookup yields CDR1 LNHNV and CDR2 YYDKDF (reference sequence). CDR3 sequence (DNA): TGTGCCACCAGCAGAGGCGATAGCGGGGGGGCGAATGAGCAGTTCTTC. Protein product: CATSRGDSGGANEQFF.